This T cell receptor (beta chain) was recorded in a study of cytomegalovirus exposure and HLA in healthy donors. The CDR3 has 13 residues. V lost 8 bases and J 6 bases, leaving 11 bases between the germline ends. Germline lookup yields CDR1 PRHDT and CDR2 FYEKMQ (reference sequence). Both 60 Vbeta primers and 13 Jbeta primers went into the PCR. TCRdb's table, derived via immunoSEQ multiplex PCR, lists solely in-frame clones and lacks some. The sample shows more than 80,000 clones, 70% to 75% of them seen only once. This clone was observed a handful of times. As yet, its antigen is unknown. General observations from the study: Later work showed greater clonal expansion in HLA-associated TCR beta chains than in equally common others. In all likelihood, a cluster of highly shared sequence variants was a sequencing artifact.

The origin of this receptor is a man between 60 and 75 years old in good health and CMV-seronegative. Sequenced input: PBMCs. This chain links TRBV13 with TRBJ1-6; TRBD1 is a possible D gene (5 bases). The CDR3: CASGEGRNSPLHF. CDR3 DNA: TGTGCCAGCGGGGAGGGGCGTAATTCACCCCTCCACTTT.